The clone carrying this T cell receptor beta chain was recorded only once. Its cognate antigen is unknown. The data were obtained in a study of T cell responses to AZD1222 COVID-19 vaccine. Study outcomes and limitations: Spike-specific TCR breadth and depth grew following two AZD1222 doses. Donor demographics were predominantly white British with a female majority; clonal diversity may be underestimated. Along spike, vaccine-associated CD4 TCRs were found throughout, with dominance at 160-218 and 743-854.

Pooling of second doses given at about 4 or about 12 weeks was done. TCRdb's table, derived via immunoSEQ multiplex PCR, lists solely in-frame clones and lacks some. The sample lists 120,000 or so clones, roughly 90% occurring once. The sample in question was peripheral blood, obtained 28 days after the second AZD1222 dose. The TCR was taken from an adult who received the AZD1222 COVID-19 vaccine.

The CDR3 reads CASSPRDGRGAFF. Here the CDR3 DNA reads TGTGCCAGCTCACCACGTGACGGCAGAGGTGCTTTCTTT. The chain carries TRBV18 and TRBJ1-1; D call uncertain. The V and J ends lost 1 base and 11 bases respectively, with 14 bases between them. The CDR3 runs 13 residues. The germline gives CDR1 KGHSH, CDR2 LQKENI.